The 18 T cell receptor beta chains listed next were all sequenced from one sample in a study of T cells in Graves' hyperthyroidism and ophthalmopathy. Amplification yielded TCR beta CDR3 regions, with RNA transcripts as the source. Using the HTBI primer set, a first-round RT-PCR was run on the TCR CDR3. TCRdb re-analysed the multiplex PCR reads in MiXCR, keeping a single row per CDR3 protein. The sample lists 500,000 to 600,000 distinct CDR3 sequences; 46% were seen once. The sequencing input was peripheral blood or thyroid tissue (not recorded which). These receptors were collected from a woman aged 18-35 years with Graves' hyperthyroidism.

This clonotype showed up just a few times. The chain couples TRBV6-5 to TRBJ1-5; the D gene is possibly TRBD1 (5 bases). The germline V gene has CDR1 MNHEY and CDR2 SVGAGI. CDR3 length equals 17 residues. The V and J ends lost 8 bases and 4 bases respectively, with 24 bases between them. The CDR3, as DNA: TGTGCCAGCGTCCTAGGTTCGGGGGGAATCCCGAATCAGCCCCAGCATTTT. Translation gives CASVLGSGGIPNQPQHF.

Concerning this clonotype: This likely comes from a read error, as the CDR3 has no conserved phenylalanine or tryptophan at its end. No DNA is shown, since the ends of the CDR3 on it are uncertain; the CDR3 is the one TCRdb lists. The chain is built from TRBV7-9 and TRBJ2-7. In germline, CDR1 is SEHNR, CDR2 FQNEAQ (reference sequence). The CDR3 spans 10 residues, counting both ends. CDR3: CASSLGGQNT.

In this sample, this clonotype turned up once. V gene TRBV27 combines with J gene TRBJ1-2; possible D gene TRBD1, 5 bases. The CDR3 loop spans 14 amino acids. Per germline, CDR1 MNHEY and CDR2 SMNVEV (reference sequence). Trimming took off 0 bases at V and 8 bases at J, with 13 bases between the two ends. DNA for the CDR3: TGTGCCAGCAGTTTATCGAGGGGTAATCAGGGCTACACCTTC. Translation gives CASSLSRGNQGYTF.

Remarks on this clonotype: Germline and junction disagree at one end, which may indicate a read error. This chain uses TRBV7-8 with TRBJ2-5, with TRBD2 matching 9 bases. Germline CDR1 is SGHVS and CDR2 is FQNEAQ. The CDR3 extends over 17 amino acids. This CDR3 is CASSPRPVAGEEEAQYF. In DNA form, the CDR3 reads TGTGCCAGCAGCCCTAGACCGGTAGCGGGAGAGGAAGAGGCCCAGTACTTC.

Regarding this clonotype: A much larger clone lies one base from this, so it may be a read error. The chain has TRBV6-5 and TRBJ1-1; no clear D gene. Trimming pared 11 bases from V and 7 bases from J, leaving 20 bases between. Germline V gene sequence: CDR1 MNHEY, CDR2 SVGAGI. This CDR3 comprises 13 residues. DNA of the CDR3: TGTGCCGGCATGGTGCTCTCCACCATTGAAGCTTTCTTT. Translating it yields CAGMVLSTIEAFF.

This clonotype is a singleton in its sample. The chain uses TRBV12-3 or TRBV12-4 and TRBJ2-2; 8 bases are a match to TRBD1. This CDR3 is built from 17 residues. The V segment lost 5 bases and the J segment 3 bases; nucleotides outside the gene matches: 11. CDR3 DNA sequence: TGTGCCAGCAGTCCATTACCCCGGGACAGGCACACCGGGGAGCTGTTTTTT. The encoded protein is CASSPLPRDRHTGELFF.

The V gene is TRBV19, the J gene TRBJ2-3; 12 positions match TRBD2. CDR3 length: 14 amino acids. V shed 11 bases, J shed 4 bases, and the junction held 7 bases outside the gene matches. Germline V CDR1 and CDR2: LNHDA, SQIVND (reference sequence). The CDR3 reads CAGRTSGKADTQYF. In DNA form, the CDR3 reads TGTGCCGGCCGGACTAGCGGGAAGGCAGATACGCAGTATTTT.

This clonotype was observed once. The CDR3 nucleotides read TGCAGTGCTAGCCACAGGGAGGGACGGTTGTTTGGCTACACCTTC. This translates into CSASHREGRLFGYTF. The genes are TRBV20-1 and TRBJ1-2; weak D call: TRBD1 (6 bases). V shed 3 bases and J shed 7 bases, with 21 bases lying between them. The germline V gene encodes CDR1 DFQATT and CDR2 SNEGSKA (reference sequence). The CDR3 runs to 15 residues.

In this sample, this clonotype turned up a few times. The chain's CDR3 is CASGLVLGTSGTTGYEQYF. CDR3 DNA sequence: TGTGCTAGTGGTTTGGTACTGGGGACTAGCGGCACGACGGGTTACGAGCAGTACTTC. The chain employs TRBV12-5 and TRBJ2-7; 11 positions agree with TRBD2. The germline V gene encodes CDR1 LGHNT and CDR2 FRNRAP. V was pared by 0 bases and J by 4 bases, with 14 bases of the junction left unmatched. The CDR3 spans 19 residues.

This chain joins TRBV2 and TRBJ1-1, with a tentative D call TRBD1 (5 bases). CDR3 length equals 14 residues. Between the trimmed V and J ends, which lost 1 base and 5 bases, there was a span of 11 bases. Germline-derived CDR1 and CDR2 are SNHLY and FYNNEI. The CDR3 sequence: CASSEDGGGTEAFF. CDR3 bases: TGTGCCAGCAGTGAAGATGGTGGGGGGACTGAAGCTTTCTTT.

V and J are TRBV7-9 and TRBJ2-7; a weak D match, TRBD1 (7 bases). The CDR3 sequence is 15 residues long. V was clipped by 3 bases and J by 5 bases, with 17 bases between them. Germline CDR1 and CDR2: SEHNR and FQNEAQ (reference sequence). CDR3 DNA sequence: TGTGCCAGCAGCTTGGAGGGCGGACAGGACGACGAGCAGTACTTC. The encoded protein is CASSLEGGQDDEQYF. The whole variable domain, remainder taken from reference TRBV7-9 and TRBJ2-7, is DTGVSQNPRHKITKRGQNVTFRCDPISEHNRLYWYRQTLGQGPEFLTYFQNEAQLEKSRLLSDRFSAERPKGSFSTLEIQRTEQGDSAMYLCASSLEGGQDDEQYFGPGTRLTVT.

This clonotype was seen repeatedly, ten times or more. V gene TRBV7-2 combines with J gene TRBJ2-5; 10 nucleotides agree with TRBD2. After removal of 1 base from V and 5 bases from J, the junction contained 7 bases not matched to a gene. In germline, CDR1 is SGHTA, CDR2 FQGNSA. This CDR3 region has 16 residues. CDR3 nucleotide sequence: TGTGCCAGCAGCTTAGGCCTAGCGGGAGTAGGGGAGACCCAGTACTTC. It specifies CASSLGLAGVGETQYF.

A note on this clonotype: It may be a read error: a sequence one base away is much more abundant. The rearrangement joins TRBV7-9 to TRBJ2-2, with TRBD2 as a possible D gene (5 bases). Germline loops: CDR1 SEHNR, CDR2 FQNEAQ (reference sequence). The CDR3 covers 15 residues. The CDR3 reads CASSGGSYNTGELLF. The CDR3 nucleotides are TGTGCCAGCAGCGGAGGATCTTATAACACCGGGGAGCTGCTTTTT.

V and J are TRBV20-1 and TRBJ2-7; 12 bases are a match to TRBD2. Per germline, CDR1 DFQATT and CDR2 SNEGSKA (reference sequence). The length of the CDR3 is 15 residues. V lost 5 bases to trimming and J lost 0 bases; unmatched junction nucleotides: 5. The CDR3 nucleotides are TGCAGTGCTGGCCCGACTAGCGGGAGCTCCTACGAGCAGTACTTC. Protein sequence: CSAGPTSGSSYEQYF.

This clonotype appeared many times. The CDR3 sequence is CAIRRDLGEAYNSPLHF. For the CDR3, the DNA is TGTGCCATCAGGAGGGACCTAGGGGAAGCCTATAATTCACCCCTCCACTTT. V usage is TRBV10-3 and J usage is TRBJ1-6; D is perhaps TRBD1 (5 bases). This CDR3 contains 17 residues. Germline V CDR1 and CDR2: ENHRY, SYGVKD. The ends were cut back, 6 bases at V and 2 bases at J, with 17 bases in the middle.

This clonotype was seen at least ten times. The V gene is TRBV6-5, the J gene TRBJ1-2; D not certain. Germline V lookup: CDR1 MNHEY, CDR2 SVGAGI. The CDR3 is 13 residues long. V lost 9 bases to trimming and J lost 8 bases, with 19 bases between them. CDR3 sequence: CASSVRQLEGYTF. The CDR3 DNA reads TGTGCCAGTTCAGTCCGGCAGTTAGAGGGCTACACCTTC.

The V gene is TRBV7-8, the J gene TRBJ2-1, with unresolved D. Germline V gene lookup returns CDR1 SGHVS and CDR2 FQNEAQ. The V and J ends lost 1 base and 6 bases respectively, with 13 bases between them. This CDR3 region has 15 residues. This chain's CDR3 is CASSLDRGVGNEQFF. The CDR3 DNA reads as TGTGCCAGCAGCTTAGACCGCGGTGTTGGCAATGAGCAGTTCTTC. Complete variable domain (other parts from reference TRBV7-8 and TRBJ2-1): GAGVSQSPRYKVAKRGQDVALRCDPISGHVSLFWYQQALGQGPEFLTYFQNEAQLDKSGLPSDRFFAERPEGSVSTLKIQRTQQEDSAVYLCASSLDRGVGNEQFFGPGTRLTVL.

This clonotype appeared a few times. This chain joins TRBV7-2 and TRBJ1-4; possibly TRBD1 for D (5 bases). Germline-derived CDR1 and CDR2 are SGHTA and FQGNSA. The CDR3 length is 15 residues. The ends were cut back, 1 base at V and 7 bases at J, with 13 bases in the middle. The CDR3 DNA follows: TGTGCCAGCAGCTTAGTGGCAGGGAGTAGTGAAAAACTGTTTTTT. This sequence encodes CASSLVAGSSEKLFF.